This is a list of T cell receptor beta chains from one sample in a study of cytomegalovirus exposure and HLA in healthy donors. Clones were read by immunoSEQ multiplex PCR, and TCRdb kept only the in-frame ones, dropping some. The table has around 70,000 clones, 94% seen once. The material sequenced was PBMCs. These TCRs come from a woman younger than 30 in good health and CMV-seropositive. CDR3s include the opening cysteine and the closing phenylalanine or tryptophan. D genes are given only for firm matches. Some rows mark clone size as missing; the rest say once, few, many or name a class of expanded clone.

V	D	J	size	CDR3	DNA
TRBV7-2	TRBD1	TRBJ2-1	NA	CASSPQTGGFDEQFF	TGTGCCAGCAGCCCCCAGACAGGGGGTTTCGATGAGCAGTTCTTC
TRBV14	TRBD1	TRBJ2-2	NA	CASSRDRATGELFF	TGTGCCAGCAGCCGGGACAGGGCGACCGGGGAGCTGTTTTTT
TRBV7-3	TRBD2	TRBJ2-7	NA	CASSLSPASGTYEQYF	TGTGCCAGCAGCTTAAGTCCAGCTAGCGGGACCTACGAGCAGTACTTC
TRBV6-5	NA	TRBJ2-2	NA	CASSYRGTTGELFF	TGTGCCAGCAGTTACCGGGGAACCACCGGGGAGCTGTTTTTT
TRBV30	NA	TRBJ2-1	NA	CAWSVTAGPRFF	TGTGCCTGGAGTGTAACAGCGGGCCCTCGGTTCTTC
TRBV9	NA	TRBJ2-7	once	CASSVGLGGYEQYF	TGTGCCAGCAGCGTAGGTCTCGGAGGCTACGAGCAGTACTTC
TRBV9	TRBD1	TRBJ1-3	NA	CASSALQGPSGNTIYF	TGTGCCAGCAGCGCCCTACAGGGGCCCTCTGGAAACACCATATATTTT
TRBV6-1	TRBD1	TRBJ1-1	NA	CASSEAVDRRNTEAFF	TGTGCCAGCAGTGAAGCTGTGGACAGGAGGAACACTGAAGCTTTCTTT
TRBV5-1	TRBD1	TRBJ1-1	NA	CASSTRDRLNTEAFF	TGCGCCAGCAGCACCCGGGACAGATTGAACACTGAAGCTTTCTTT
TRBV9	TRBD1	TRBJ1-1	NA	CASSITGEGTEAFF	TGTGCCAGCAGCATAACAGGGGAAGGCACTGAAGCTTTCTTT
TRBV5-6	NA	TRBJ1-2	NA	CASSNQGTSVSYTF	TGTGCCAGCAGTAATCAGGGCACCTCTGTGAGCTACACCTTC
TRBV4-1	NA	TRBJ1-1	NA	CASSQVPRSTEAFF	TGCGCCAGCAGCCAGGTACCTAGGAGCACTGAAGCTTTCTTT
TRBV2	NA	TRBJ2-2	NA	CASSLLDSSSEAGELFF	TGTGCCAGCAGTCTCCTGGACTCTTCGAGCGAGGCCGGGGAGCTGTTTTTT
TRBV19	NA	TRBJ2-7	NA	CASSTRDTLEQYF	TGTGCCAGTAGTACCCGGGACACCCTCGAGCAGTACTTC
TRBV10-1	TRBD2	TRBJ2-5	once	CASSPAGFQETQYF	TGCGCCAGCAGTCCAGCGGGGTTCCAAGAGACCCAGTACTTC
TRBV27	TRBD1	TRBJ1-5	NA	CASSPTTGFLNQPQHF	TGTGCCAGCAGTCCCACGACAGGGTTTCTAAATCAGCCCCAGCATTTT
TRBV15	NA	TRBJ1-2	NA	CATSREGTVYGYTF	TGTGCCACCAGCAGAGAGGGTACAGTCTATGGCTACACCTTC
TRBV6-1	TRBD1	TRBJ2-7	NA	CASSEALGQGAGQYF	TGTGCCAGCAGTGAAGCGCTGGGACAGGGGGCCGGGCAGTACTTC
TRBV27	TRBD2	TRBJ2-2	once	CASRTSGRWGELFF	TGTGCCAGCAGGACTAGCGGGAGATGGGGGGAGCTGTTTTTT
TRBV6-5	TRBD2	TRBJ2-1	once	CASRDSSGRFYEQFF	TGTGCCAGCAGGGACTCTAGCGGGCGGTTCTATGAGCAGTTCTTC
TRBV4-2	TRBD2	TRBJ2-3	NA	CASSQGWGREGGDTQYF	TGTGCCAGCAGCCAGGGCTGGGGGCGGGAGGGCGGGGATACGCAGTATTTT
TRBV21-1	NA	TRBJ2-7	NA	CASSNQGLGNSYEQYF	TGTGCCAGCAGCAATCAAGGACTAGGGAACTCCTACGAGCAGTACTTC
TRBV19	TRBD2	TRBJ2-1	NA	CASSIRLAGGHNEQFF	TGTGCCAGTAGTATTAGACTAGCGGGGGGGCATAATGAGCAGTTCTTC
TRBV7-2	TRBD1	TRBJ2-5	NA	CASSSKGTGGRETQYF	TGTGCCAGCAGCTCTAAAGGGACAGGGGGAAGGGAGACCCAGTACTTC
TRBV10-2	NA	TRBJ1-5	NA	CASSESAGQPQHF	TGCGCCAGCAGTGAGTCAGCAGGTCAGCCCCAGCATTTT
TRBV5-6	NA	TRBJ2-7	NA	CASSSLYEQYF	TGTGCCAGCAGCTCTTTATACGAGCAGTACTTC
TRBV5-1	NA	TRBJ2-3	NA	CASSLQGRPPDTQYF	TGCGCCAGCAGCTTGCAGGGCCGTCCCCCGGATACGCAGTATTTT
TRBV5-1	TRBD1	TRBJ2-2	NA	CASSLDGQGDVGELFF	TGCGCCAGCAGCTTGGATGGACAGGGGGACGTCGGGGAGCTGTTTTTT
TRBV11-2	TRBD2	TRBJ2-2	NA	CASSFGGSRTGELFF	TGTGCCAGCAGCTTCGGCGGGAGTAGGACCGGGGAGCTGTTTTTT
TRBV7-3	TRBD2	TRBJ2-1	NA	CASSLGLADNNEQFF	TGTGCCAGCAGCTTAGGGCTAGCGGACAACAATGAGCAGTTCTTC
TRBV18	TRBD1	TRBJ2-7	once	CASSPSDRGSYEQYF	TGTGCCAGCTCACCATCGGACAGGGGATCCTACGAGCAGTACTTC
TRBV27	TRBD1	TRBJ1-5	NA	CASSGRQGAQPQHF	TGTGCCAGCAGTGGACGACAGGGAGCTCAGCCCCAGCATTTT
TRBV4-1	NA	TRBJ1-2	NA	CASSPAAANYGYTF	TGCGCCAGCAGCCCGGCGGCAGCTAACTATGGCTACACCTTC
TRBV5-1	TRBD2	TRBJ2-5	once	CASGLAGVQETQYF	TGCGCCAGTGGACTAGCGGGAGTCCAAGAGACCCAGTACTTC
TRBV5-1	TRBD1	TRBJ2-1	NA	CASSSDRGSYNEQFF	TGCGCCAGCAGCTCGGACAGGGGCTCCTACAATGAGCAGTTCTTC
TRBV27	TRBD1	TRBJ1-1	NA	CASSPTGTGLPEAFF	TGTGCCAGCAGTCCCACGGGGACAGGGCTGCCTGAAGCTTTCTTT
TRBV6-5	NA	TRBJ2-7	once	CASSYGQGNYEQYF	TGTGCCAGCAGTTACGGGCAGGGGAACTACGAGCAGTACTTC
TRBV6-1	TRBD1	TRBJ2-7	NA	CASSDRDSSRREQYF	TGTGCCAGCAGTGACCGGGACAGCTCCCGACGCGAGCAGTACTTC
TRBV4-1	NA	TRBJ1-2	once	CASSPPPGGYTF	TGCGCCAGCAGCCCACCCCCAGGTGGCTACACCTTC
TRBV11-2	NA	TRBJ1-2	NA	CASSLTVNYGYTF	TGTGCCAGCAGCCTAACGGTTAACTATGGCTACACCTTC
TRBV7-8	NA	TRBJ2-7	NA	CASSPGDAKYEQYF	TGTGCCAGCAGCCCGGGGGACGCTAAATACGAGCAGTACTTC
TRBV30	NA	TRBJ2-2	NA	CAWGWGELFF	TGTGCCTGGGGCTGGGGGGAGCTGTTTTTT
TRBV5-1	TRBD1	TRBJ1-1	NA	CASSMGQGEGTEAFF	TGCGCCAGCAGCATGGGACAGGGGGAAGGGACTGAAGCTTTCTTT
TRBV19	NA	TRBJ1-6	NA	CASSFYREKDSPLHF	TGTGCCAGTAGTTTTTACAGGGAGAAGGATTCACCCCTCCACTTT
TRBV18	TRBD2	TRBJ2-7	NA	CASSQTGGNSYEQYF	TGTGCCAGCTCCCAAACGGGGGGGAACTCCTACGAGCAGTACTTC
TRBV19	NA	TRBJ1-1	NA	CASSIRGAEAFF	TGTGCCAGTAGTATACGAGGCGCTGAAGCTTTCTTT